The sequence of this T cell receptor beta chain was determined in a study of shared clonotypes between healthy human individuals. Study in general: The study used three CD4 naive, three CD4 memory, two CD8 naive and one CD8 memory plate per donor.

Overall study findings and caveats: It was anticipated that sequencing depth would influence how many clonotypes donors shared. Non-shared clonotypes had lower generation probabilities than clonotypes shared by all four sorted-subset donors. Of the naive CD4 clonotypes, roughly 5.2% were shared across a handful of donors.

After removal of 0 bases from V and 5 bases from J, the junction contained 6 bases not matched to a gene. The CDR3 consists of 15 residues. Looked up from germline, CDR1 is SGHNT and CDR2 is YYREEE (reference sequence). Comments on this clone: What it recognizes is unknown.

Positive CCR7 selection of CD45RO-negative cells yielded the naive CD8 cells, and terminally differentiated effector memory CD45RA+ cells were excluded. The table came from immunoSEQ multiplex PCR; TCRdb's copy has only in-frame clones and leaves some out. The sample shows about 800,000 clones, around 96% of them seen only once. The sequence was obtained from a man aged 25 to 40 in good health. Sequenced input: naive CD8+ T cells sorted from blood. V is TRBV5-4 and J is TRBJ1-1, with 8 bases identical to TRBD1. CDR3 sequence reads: CASSLEDRVDTEAFF. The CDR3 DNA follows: TGTGCCAGCAGCTTGGAGGACAGGGTAGATACTGAAGCTTTCTTT.